This T cell receptor beta chain originates from a study of cytomegalovirus exposure and HLA in healthy donors. In the PCR, 60 Vbeta and 13 Jbeta primers were used. Profiling relied on immunoSEQ multiplex PCR, and the TCRdb table lists in-frame clones only, not all of them. The sample lists about 200,000 clones; over 75% were seen once. This CDR3 comprises 14 residues. The germline V gene has CDR1 SGHRS and CDR2 YFSETQ. V was shortened by 4 bases and J by 6 bases, with 17 bases between the two germline ends. Details on this clone: As yet, its antigen is unknown.

Study-level findings and limits: It was only CMV serostatus that was available as immune exposure information. Most TCR sequences proved rare, with some public TCRs found in many donors. It was reportedly the case that the classifier diagnosed cytomegalovirus status with high specificity and sensitivity.

The sequence came from a girl aged 2 to 10 in good health and CMV-seronegative. Sequencing was done on a sample of PBMCs. V usage is TRBV5-1 and J usage is TRBJ2-7; no reliable D call. CDR3: CASSVRPLRSEQYF. The CDR3 region has the DNA TGCGCCAGCAGCGTGAGACCCCTCCGGAGCGAGCAGTACTTC.